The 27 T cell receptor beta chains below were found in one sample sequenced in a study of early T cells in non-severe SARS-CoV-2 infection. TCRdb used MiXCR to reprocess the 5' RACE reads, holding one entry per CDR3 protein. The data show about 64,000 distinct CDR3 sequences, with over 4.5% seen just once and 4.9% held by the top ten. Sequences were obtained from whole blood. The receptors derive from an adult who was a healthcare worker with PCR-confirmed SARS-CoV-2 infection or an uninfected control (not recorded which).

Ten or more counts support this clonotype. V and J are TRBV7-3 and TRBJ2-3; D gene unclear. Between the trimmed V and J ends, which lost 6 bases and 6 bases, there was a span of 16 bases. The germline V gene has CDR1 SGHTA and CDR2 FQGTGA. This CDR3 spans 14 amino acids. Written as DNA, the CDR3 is TGTGCCAGCAGACCAACTTCAGACGCGGATACGCAGTATTTT. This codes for CASRPTSDADTQYF.

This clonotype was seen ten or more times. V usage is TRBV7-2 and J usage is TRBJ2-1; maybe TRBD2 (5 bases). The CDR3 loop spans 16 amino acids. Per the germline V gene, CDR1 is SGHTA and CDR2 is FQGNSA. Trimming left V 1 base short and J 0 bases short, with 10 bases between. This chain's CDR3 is CASSLVPGSSYNEQFF. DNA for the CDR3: TGTGCCAGCAGCTTAGTACCGGGAAGCTCCTACAATGAGCAGTTCTTC.

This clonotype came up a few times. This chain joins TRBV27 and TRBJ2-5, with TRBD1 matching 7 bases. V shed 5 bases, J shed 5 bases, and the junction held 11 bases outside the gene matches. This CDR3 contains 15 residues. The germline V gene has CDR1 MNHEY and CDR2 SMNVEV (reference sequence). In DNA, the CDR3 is TGTGCCAGCAGTACCACCCCGGGACAGTTTGAGACCCAGTACTTC. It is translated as CASSTTPGQFETQYF.

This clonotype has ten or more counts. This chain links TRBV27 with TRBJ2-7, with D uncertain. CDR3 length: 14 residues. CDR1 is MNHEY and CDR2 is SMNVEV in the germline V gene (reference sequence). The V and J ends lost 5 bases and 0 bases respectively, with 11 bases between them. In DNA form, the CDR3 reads TGTGCCAGCAGTCCGTTATCGAGCTCCTACGAGCAGTACTTC. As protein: CASSPLSSSYEQYF.

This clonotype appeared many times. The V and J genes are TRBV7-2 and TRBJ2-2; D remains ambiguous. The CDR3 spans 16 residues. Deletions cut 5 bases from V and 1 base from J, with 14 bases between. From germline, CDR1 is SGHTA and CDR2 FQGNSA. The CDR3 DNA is TGTGCCAGCAGCCACATGGCTACAGAGAACACCGGGGAGCTGTTTTTT. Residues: CASSHMATENTGELFF.

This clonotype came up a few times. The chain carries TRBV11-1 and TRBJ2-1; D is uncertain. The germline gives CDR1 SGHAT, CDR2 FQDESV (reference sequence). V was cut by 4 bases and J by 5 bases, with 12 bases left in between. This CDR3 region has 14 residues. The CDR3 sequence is CASSWNSVNNEQFF. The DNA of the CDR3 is TGTGCCAGCAGCTGGAACAGCGTAAACAATGAGCAGTTCTTC. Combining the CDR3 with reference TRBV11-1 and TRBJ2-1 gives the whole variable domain EAEVAQSPRYKITEKSQAVAFWCDPISGHATLYWYRQILGQGPELLVQFQDESVVDDSQLPKDRFSAERLKGVDSTLKIQPAELGDSAMYLCASSWNSVNNEQFFGPGTRLTVL.

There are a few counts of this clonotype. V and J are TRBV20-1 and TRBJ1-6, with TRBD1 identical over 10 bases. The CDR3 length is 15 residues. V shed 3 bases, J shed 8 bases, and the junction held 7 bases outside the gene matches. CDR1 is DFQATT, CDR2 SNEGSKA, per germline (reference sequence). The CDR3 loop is CSARKSGTGDSPLHF. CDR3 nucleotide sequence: TGCAGTGCTAGGAAATCCGGGACAGGGGATTCACCCCTCCACTTT.

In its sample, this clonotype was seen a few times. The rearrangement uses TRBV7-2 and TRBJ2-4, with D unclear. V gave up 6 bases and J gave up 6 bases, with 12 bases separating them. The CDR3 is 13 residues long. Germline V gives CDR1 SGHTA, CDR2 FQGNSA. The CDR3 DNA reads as TGTGCCAGCAGTCTCCGAACAAGAAACATTCAGTACTTC. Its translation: CASSLRTRNIQYF. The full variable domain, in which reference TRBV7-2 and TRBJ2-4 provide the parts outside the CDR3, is GAGVSQSPSNKVTEKGKDVELRCDPISGHTALYWYRQSLGQGLEFLIYFQGNSAPDKSGLPSDRFSAERTGGSVSTLTIQRTQQEDSAVYLCASSLRTRNIQYFGAGTRLSVL.

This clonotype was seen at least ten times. CDR3 in DNA: TGTGCCAGCAGCCAATTTAACGGAGCCAAAAACATTCAGTACTTC. It is translated as CASSQFNGAKNIQYF. This chain links TRBV3-1 with TRBJ2-4; no clear D. CDR3 length: 15 residues. Germline V CDR1 and CDR2: LGHDT, YNNKEL (reference sequence). Trimming took off 2 bases at V and 0 bases at J, with 8 bases between the two ends.

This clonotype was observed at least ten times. The CDR3 is CASSRKRGEYNEQFF. DNA for the CDR3: TGTGCCAGCAGCCGAAAGCGGGGTGAGTACAATGAGCAGTTCTTC. The chain combines TRBV7-8 with TRBJ2-1, with 7 bases that match TRBD2. The length of the CDR3 is 15 residues. Germline CDR1 is SGHVS and CDR2 is FQNEAQ. The V and J ends lost 5 bases and 4 bases, in that order; junction bases with no gene match: 8.

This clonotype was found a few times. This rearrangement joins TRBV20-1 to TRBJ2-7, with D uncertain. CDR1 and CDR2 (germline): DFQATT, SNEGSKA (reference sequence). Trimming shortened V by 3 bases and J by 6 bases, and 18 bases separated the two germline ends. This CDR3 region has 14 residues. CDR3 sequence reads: CSASQSDYSREQYF. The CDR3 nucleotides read TGCAGTGCTAGCCAGTCAGATTATTCCCGCGAGCAGTACTTC.

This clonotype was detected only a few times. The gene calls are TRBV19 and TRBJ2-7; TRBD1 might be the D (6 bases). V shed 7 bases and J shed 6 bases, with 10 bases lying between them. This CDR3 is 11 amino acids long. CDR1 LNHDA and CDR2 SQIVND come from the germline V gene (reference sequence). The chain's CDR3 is CASNQGREQYF. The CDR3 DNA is TGTGCCAGTAACCAGGGGCGCGAGCAGTACTTC.

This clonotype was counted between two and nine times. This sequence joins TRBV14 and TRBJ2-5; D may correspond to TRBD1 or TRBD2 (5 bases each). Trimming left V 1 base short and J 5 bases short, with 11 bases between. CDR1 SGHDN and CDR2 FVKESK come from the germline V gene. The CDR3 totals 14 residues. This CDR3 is CASSQGGGTETQYF. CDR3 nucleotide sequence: TGTGCCAGCAGCCAAGGTGGGGGTACGGAGACCCAGTACTTC. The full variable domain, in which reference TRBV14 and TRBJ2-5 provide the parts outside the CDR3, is EAGVTQFPSHSVIEKGQTVTLRCDPISGHDNLYWYRRVMGKEIKFLLHFVKESKQDESGMPNNRFLAERTGGTYSTLKVQPAELEDSGVYFCASSQGGGTETQYFGPGTRLLVL.

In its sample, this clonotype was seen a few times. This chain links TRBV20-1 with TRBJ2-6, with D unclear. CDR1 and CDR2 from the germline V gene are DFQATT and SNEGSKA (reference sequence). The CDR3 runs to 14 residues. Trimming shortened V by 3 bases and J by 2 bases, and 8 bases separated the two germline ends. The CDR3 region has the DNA TGCAGTGCTAGTCGGGTGGCTGGGGCCAACGTCCTGACTTTC. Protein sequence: CSASRVAGANVLTF.

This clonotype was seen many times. The CDR3: CASSWPRGTGLITEAFF. CDR3 DNA: TGTGCCAGCAGCTGGCCCCGAGGGACAGGGTTGATTACGGAAGCTTTCTTT. The chain couples TRBV7-9 to TRBJ1-1; 9 bases fit TRBD1. This CDR3 has 17 amino acids. Germline loops: CDR1 SEHNR, CDR2 FQNEAQ (reference sequence). Losses at the gene ends were 4 bases for V and 8 bases for J; bases not matched to a gene: 17. The full variable domain, its missing parts supplied by reference TRBV7-9 and TRBJ1-1, is DTGVSQNPRHKITKRGQNVTFRCDPISEHNRLYWYRQTLGQGPEFLTYFQNEAQLEKSRLLSDRFSAERPKGSFSTLEIQRTEQGDSAMYLCASSWPRGTGLITEAFFGQGTRLTVV.

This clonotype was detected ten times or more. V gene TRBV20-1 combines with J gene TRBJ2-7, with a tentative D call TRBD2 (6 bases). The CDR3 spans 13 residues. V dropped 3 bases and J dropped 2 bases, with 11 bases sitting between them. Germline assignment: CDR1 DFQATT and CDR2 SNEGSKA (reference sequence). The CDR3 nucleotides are TGCAGTGCTAGTGGGACTGGAGCCTACGAGCAGTACTTC. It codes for CSASGTGAYEQYF.

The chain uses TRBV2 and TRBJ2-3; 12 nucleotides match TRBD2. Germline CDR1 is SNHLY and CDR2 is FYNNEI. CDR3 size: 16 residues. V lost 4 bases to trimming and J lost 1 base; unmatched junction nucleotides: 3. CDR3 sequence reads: CASSGTSGIRTDTQYF. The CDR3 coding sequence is TGTGCCAGCAGTGGGACTAGCGGGATTCGCACAGATACGCAGTATTTT.

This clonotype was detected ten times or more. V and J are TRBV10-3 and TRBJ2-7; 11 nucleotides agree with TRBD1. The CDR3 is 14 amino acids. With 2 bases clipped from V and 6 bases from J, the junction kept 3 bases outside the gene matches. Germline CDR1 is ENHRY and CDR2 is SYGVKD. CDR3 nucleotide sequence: TGTGCCATCAGTGAGGGACAGGGGGCCAGCGAGCAGTACTTC. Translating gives CAISEGQGASEQYF.

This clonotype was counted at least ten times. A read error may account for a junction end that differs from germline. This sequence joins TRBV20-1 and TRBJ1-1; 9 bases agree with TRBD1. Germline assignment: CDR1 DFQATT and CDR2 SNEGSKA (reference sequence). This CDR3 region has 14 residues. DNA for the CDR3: TGCAGTGCTCGAGACCCTGGACAGGGGTTGGAAGCTTTCTTT. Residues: CSARDPGQGLEAFF.

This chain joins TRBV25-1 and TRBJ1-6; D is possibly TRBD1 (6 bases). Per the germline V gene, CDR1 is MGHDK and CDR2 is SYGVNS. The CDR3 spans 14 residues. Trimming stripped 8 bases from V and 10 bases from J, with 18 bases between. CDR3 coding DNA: TGTGCCAGCCGGGTAGCGGGGGCCAAATCACCCCTCCACTTT. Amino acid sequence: CASRVAGAKSPLHF. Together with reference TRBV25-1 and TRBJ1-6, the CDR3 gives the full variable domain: EADIYQTPRYLVIGTGKKITLECSQTMGHDKMYWYQQDPGMELHLIHYSYGVNSTEKGDLSSESTVSRIRTEHFPLTLESARPSHTSQYLCASRVAGAKSPLHFGNGTRLTVT.

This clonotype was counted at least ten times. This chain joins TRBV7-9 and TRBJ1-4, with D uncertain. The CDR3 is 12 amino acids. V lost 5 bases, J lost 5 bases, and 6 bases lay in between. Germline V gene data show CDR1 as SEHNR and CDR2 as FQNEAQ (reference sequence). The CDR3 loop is CASSLNNEKLFF. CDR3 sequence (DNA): TGTGCCAGCAGCCTCAACAATGAAAAACTGTTTTTT.

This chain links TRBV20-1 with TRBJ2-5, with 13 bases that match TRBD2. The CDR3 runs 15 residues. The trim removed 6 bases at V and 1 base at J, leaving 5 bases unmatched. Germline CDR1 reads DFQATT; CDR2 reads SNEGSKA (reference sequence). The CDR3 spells CSAPGLAGFQETQYF. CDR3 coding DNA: TGCAGTGCCCCGGGACTAGCGGGGTTCCAAGAGACCCAGTACTTC.

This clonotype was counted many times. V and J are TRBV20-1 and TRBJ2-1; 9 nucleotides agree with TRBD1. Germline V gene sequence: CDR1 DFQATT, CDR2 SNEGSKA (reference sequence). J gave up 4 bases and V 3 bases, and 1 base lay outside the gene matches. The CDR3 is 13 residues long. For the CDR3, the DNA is TGCAGTGCTAGGGGACAGGGTTACAATGAGCAGTTCTTC. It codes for CSARGQGYNEQFF.

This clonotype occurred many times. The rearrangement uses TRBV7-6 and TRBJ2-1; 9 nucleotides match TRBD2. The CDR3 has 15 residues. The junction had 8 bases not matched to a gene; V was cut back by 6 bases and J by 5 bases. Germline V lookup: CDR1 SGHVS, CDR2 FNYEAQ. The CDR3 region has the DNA TGTGCCAGCAGTTTTAGCGGGAGTCTGCACAATGAGCAGTTCTTC. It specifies CASSFSGSLHNEQFF.

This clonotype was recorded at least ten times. CDR3 in DNA: TGTGCCAGCAGCAGGACTAGCGACGGTACCGGGGAGCTGTTTTTT. This gives the protein CASSRTSDGTGELFF. The J gene is TRBJ2-2, the V gene TRBV7-6, with 9 bases matching TRBD2. Germline CDR1 SGHVS, CDR2 FNYEAQ. V gave up 5 bases and J gave up 5 bases; unmatched junction bases: 6. The CDR3 covers 15 residues.

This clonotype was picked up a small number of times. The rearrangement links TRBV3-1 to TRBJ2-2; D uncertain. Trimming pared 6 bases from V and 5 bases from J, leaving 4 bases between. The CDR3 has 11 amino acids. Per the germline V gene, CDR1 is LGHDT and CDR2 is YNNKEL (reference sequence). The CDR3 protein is CASSFTGELFF. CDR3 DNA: TGTGCCAGCAGTTTTACCGGGGAGCTGTTTTTT.

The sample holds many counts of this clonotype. The CDR3, as DNA: TGCAGCGTCCAACTAGCGGGGACCTACGAGCAGTACTTC. Encoded protein: CSVQLAGTYEQYF. The chain couples TRBV29-1 to TRBJ2-7; 10 positions agree with TRBD2. The V gene end was trimmed by 6 bases and the J gene end by 2 bases; junction bases not matched to a gene: 4. The CDR3 is made up of 13 amino acids. Germline values: CDR1 SQVTM, CDR2 ANQGSEA.